Sequencing of this T cell receptor (beta chain) was carried out in a study of OX40 agonist ivuxolimab in advanced cancers. Study context: Those treated in dose escalation had hepatocellular carcinoma, melanoma, renal cell cancer or head and neck cancer. Study-wide results and limits: The study found that CD8+ T cells averaged more expanded clones than CD4+. Blood T cells, both CD4+ and CD8+, expanded clonally by week 6 at 0.1 to 3.0 mg/kg.

The CDR3 has 16 residues. Germline values: CDR1 MNHNS, CDR2 SASEGT. V lost 2 bases and J lost 0, with 11 bases in between. This table comes from immunoSEQ multiplex PCR, and its TCRdb copy is limited to in-frame clones, with some not included. The sample records tens of thousands of clones, around 89% being singletons. Comments on this clone: Its antigen is currently unknown.

The receptor's source is an adult with an advanced solid tumor such as melanoma, head and neck, liver or kidney cancer. Sequencing was performed on CD4+ or CD8+ T cells sorted from blood, taken in a trial of the OX40 agonist ivuxolimab. The V and J genes are TRBV6-1 and TRBJ1-3; no firm D call. The CDR3 reads CASSERNSHSGNTIYF. The CDR3 nucleotides are TGTGCCAGCAGTGAAAGGAACAGCCACTCTGGAAACACCATATATTTT.